This TCR beta chain was sequenced during a study of blood T cell repertoires in COVID-19. At the level of the study: Researchers got acute and convalescent COVID-19 samples from the United States, Italy and Spain.

Looked up from germline, CDR1 is SGHDT and CDR2 is YYEEEE. The CDR3 extends over 14 amino acids. V was shortened by 0 bases and J by 5 bases, with 12 bases between the two germline ends. Original processing notes: The assay estimated nucleated cells by amplifying reference gene primers. Here immunoSEQ multiplex PCR was the method, and the copy in TCRdb shows in-frame clones only, minus some. Clonal size and the V and J genes are those of that table, whereas D and trimming came from the DNA. This table has 130,000 to 150,000 clones, roughly 84% appearing once. Assignments of participants to cohorts depended upon their own reported clinical history. Within the 2 weeks before study entry, each person in the exposed group met a COVID-19 case.

This TCR was sampled from a woman aged 45-65 years who had been exposed to COVID-19. What was sequenced was PBMCs or T cells enriched from blood (not recorded which). This chain uses TRBV5-6 with TRBJ2-7; possibly TRBD1 for D (5 bases). In nucleotides, the CDR3 is TGTGCCAGCAGCTTGGATCTAGGGGCCCACGAGCAGTACTTC. This sequence encodes CASSLDLGAHEQYF.